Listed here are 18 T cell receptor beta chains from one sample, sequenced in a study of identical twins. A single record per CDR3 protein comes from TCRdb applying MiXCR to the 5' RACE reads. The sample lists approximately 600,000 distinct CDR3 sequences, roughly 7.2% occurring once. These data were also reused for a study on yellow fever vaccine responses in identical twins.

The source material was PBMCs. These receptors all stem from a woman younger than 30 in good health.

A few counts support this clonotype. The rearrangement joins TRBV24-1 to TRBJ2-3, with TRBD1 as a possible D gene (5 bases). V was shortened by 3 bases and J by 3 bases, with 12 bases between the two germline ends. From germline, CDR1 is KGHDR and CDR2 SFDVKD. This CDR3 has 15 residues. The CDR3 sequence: CATSDPQGLTDTQYF. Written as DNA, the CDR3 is TGTGCCACCAGTGATCCCCAGGGTCTGACAGATACGCAGTATTTT.

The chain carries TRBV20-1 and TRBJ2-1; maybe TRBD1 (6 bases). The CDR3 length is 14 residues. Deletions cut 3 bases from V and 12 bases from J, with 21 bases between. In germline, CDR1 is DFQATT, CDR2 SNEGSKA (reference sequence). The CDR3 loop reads CSASGTRDPRGQFF. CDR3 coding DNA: TGCAGTGCTAGCGGCACCAGGGATCCCAGGGGGCAGTTCTTC.

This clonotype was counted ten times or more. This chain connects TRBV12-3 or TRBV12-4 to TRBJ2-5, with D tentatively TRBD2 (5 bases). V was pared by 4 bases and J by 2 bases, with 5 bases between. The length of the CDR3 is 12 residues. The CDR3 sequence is CASSSGQETQYF. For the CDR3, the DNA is TGTGCCAGCAGTTCGGGGCAAGAGACCCAGTACTTC.

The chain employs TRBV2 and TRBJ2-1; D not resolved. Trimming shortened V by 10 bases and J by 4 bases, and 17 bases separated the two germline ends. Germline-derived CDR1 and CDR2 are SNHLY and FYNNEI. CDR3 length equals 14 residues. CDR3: CAISRQDRYNEQFF. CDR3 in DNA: TGTGCCATATCCCGCCAGGATAGGTACAATGAGCAGTTCTTC.

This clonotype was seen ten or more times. The DNA of the CDR3 is TGCAGTGCTAGGTGGGAACACCGCGACTACAATGAGCAGTTCTTC. Translating gives CSARWEHRDYNEQFF. The genes are TRBV20-1 and TRBJ2-1, with D uncertain. Deletions cut 3 bases from V and 3 bases from J, with 15 bases between. CDR3 length: 15 residues. Germline V gives CDR1 DFQATT, CDR2 SNEGSKA (reference sequence).

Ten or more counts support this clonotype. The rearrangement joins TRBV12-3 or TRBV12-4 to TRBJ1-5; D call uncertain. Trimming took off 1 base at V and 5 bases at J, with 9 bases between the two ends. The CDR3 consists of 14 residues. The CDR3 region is CASSLGTLDQPQHF. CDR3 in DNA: TGTGCCAGCAGTTTAGGCACTCTCGATCAGCCCCAGCATTTT.

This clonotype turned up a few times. The CDR3 nucleotides read TGCAGCGTTGAGGGGGGGCGAGACAGGGGCCCCGGGGAGCTGTTTTTT. This encodes CSVEGGRDRGPGELFF. The chain recombines TRBV29-1 with TRBJ2-2; the D gene is possibly TRBD1 (8 bases). There are 16 residues in the CDR3. In germline, CDR1 is SQVTM, CDR2 ANQGSEA. The V end was cut by 3 bases, the J end by 6 bases, with 20 bases between.

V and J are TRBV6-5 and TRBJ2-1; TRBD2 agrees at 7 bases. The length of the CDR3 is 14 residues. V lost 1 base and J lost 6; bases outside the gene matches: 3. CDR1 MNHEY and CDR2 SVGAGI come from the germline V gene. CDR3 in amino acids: CASSYWGTTNEQFF. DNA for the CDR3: TGTGCCAGCAGTTACTGGGGGACTACCAATGAGCAGTTCTTC.

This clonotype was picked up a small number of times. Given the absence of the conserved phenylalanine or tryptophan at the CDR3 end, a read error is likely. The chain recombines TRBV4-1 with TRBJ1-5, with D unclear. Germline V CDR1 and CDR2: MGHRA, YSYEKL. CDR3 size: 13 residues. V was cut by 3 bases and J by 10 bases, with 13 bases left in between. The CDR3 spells CASSQVLFGPQHL. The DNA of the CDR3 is TGCGCCAGCAGCCAGGTCTTGTTCGGACCCCAGCATCTT.

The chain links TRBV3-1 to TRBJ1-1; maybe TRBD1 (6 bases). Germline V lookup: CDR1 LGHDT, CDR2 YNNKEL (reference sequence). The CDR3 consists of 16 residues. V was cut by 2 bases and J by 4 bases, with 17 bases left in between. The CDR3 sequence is CASSQSDRGGSTEAFF. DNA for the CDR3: TGTGCCAGCAGCCAATCCGACAGAGGGGGATCCACTGAAGCTTTCTTT.

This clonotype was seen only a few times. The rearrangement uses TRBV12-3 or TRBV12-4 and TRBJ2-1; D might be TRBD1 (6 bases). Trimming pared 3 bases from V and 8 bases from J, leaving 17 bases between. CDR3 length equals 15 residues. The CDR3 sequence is CASSFPGHRRDEQFF. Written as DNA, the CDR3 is TGTGCCAGCAGTTTTCCGGGACACCGTCGGGATGAGCAGTTCTTC.

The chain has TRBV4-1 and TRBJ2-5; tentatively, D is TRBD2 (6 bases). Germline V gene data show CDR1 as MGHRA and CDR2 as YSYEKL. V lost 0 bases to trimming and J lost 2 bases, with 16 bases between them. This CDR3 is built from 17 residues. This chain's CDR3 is CASSQDPTGVVQETQYF. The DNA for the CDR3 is TGCGCCAGCAGCCAAGATCCTACGGGAGTAGTGCAAGAGACCCAGTACTTC.

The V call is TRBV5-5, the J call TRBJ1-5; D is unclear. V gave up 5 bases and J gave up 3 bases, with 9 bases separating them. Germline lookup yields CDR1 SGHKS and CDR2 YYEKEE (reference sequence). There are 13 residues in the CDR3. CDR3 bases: TGTGCCAGCAGTTGGCTGATCAATCAGCCCCAGCATTTT. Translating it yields CASSWLINQPQHF.

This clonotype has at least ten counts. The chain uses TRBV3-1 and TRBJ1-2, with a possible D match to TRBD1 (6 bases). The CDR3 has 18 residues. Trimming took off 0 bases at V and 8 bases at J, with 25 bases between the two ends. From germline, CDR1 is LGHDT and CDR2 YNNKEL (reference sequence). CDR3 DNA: TGTGCCAGCAGCCAAGACCAACCCTCAGGCAGGGGCCGCCAAGGCTACACCTTC. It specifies CASSQDQPSGRGRQGYTF.

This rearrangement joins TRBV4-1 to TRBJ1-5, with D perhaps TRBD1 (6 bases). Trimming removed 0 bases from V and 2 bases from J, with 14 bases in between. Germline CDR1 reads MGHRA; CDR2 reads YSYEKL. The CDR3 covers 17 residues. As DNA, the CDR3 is TGCGCCAGCAGCCAAGAAGGGGGAAGAGCGGGCAATCAGCCCCAGCATTTT. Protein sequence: CASSQEGGRAGNQPQHF.

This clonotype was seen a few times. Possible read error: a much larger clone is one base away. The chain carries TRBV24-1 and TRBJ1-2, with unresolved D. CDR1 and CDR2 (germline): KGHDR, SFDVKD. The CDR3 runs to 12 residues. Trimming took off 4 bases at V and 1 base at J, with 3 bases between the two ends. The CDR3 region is CATSDSNYGYTF. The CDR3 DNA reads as TGTGCCACCAGTGACAGTAACTATGGCTACACCTTC.

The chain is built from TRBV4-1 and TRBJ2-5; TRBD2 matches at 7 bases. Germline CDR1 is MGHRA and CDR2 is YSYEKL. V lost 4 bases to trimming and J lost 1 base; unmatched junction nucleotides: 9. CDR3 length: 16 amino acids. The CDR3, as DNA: TGCGCCAGCAGCCCCATTTTGGGGGGGACCCAAGAGACCCAGTACTTC. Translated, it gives CASSPILGGTQETQYF.

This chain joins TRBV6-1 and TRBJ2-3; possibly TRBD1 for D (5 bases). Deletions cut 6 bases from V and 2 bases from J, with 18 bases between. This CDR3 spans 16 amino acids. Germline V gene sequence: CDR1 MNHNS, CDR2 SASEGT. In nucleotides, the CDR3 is TGTGCCAGCAGCTCGCCAATGCAGGGCGCCACAGATACGCAGTATTTT. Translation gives CASSSPMQGATDTQYF.